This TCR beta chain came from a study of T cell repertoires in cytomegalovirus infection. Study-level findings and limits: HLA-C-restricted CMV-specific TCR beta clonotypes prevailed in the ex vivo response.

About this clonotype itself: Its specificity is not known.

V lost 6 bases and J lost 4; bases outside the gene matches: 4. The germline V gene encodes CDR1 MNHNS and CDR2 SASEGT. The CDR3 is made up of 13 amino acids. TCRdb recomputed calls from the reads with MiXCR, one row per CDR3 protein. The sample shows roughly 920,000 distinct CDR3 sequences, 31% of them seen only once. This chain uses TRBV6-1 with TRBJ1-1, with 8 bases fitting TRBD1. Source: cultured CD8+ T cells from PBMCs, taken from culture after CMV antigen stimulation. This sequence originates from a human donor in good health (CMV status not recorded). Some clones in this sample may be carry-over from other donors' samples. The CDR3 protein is CASRPQGVTEAFF. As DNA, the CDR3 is TGTGCCAGCAGGCCACAGGGGGTCACTGAAGCTTTCTTT.